The present T cell receptor beta chain was sequenced within a study of monozygotic twins with inflammatory bowel disease. Points on this clonotype: What it recognizes is unknown.

Each CDR3 protein gets one entry in TCRdb, which reprocessed the 5' RACE reads and gives no DNA. The sample includes 200,000 to 250,000 distinct CDR3 sequences. The germline V gene encodes CDR1 MRHNA and CDR2 SNTAGT. The CDR3 extends over 15 amino acids. Study results and caveats: Findings did not support one strong IBD-associated signal or clonotype. On the inverse Simpson index, IBD patients scored lower for TCRbeta diversity than healthy co-twins.

The genes are TRBV6-4 and TRBJ2-1; without DNA, the TCRdb call of TRBD2 cannot be checked. Specimen: blood. The source is a human donor with ulcerative colitis or Crohn's disease, or a healthy co-twin of an affected twin (not recorded which). Here the CDR3 reads CASSRTSGNTNEQFF.